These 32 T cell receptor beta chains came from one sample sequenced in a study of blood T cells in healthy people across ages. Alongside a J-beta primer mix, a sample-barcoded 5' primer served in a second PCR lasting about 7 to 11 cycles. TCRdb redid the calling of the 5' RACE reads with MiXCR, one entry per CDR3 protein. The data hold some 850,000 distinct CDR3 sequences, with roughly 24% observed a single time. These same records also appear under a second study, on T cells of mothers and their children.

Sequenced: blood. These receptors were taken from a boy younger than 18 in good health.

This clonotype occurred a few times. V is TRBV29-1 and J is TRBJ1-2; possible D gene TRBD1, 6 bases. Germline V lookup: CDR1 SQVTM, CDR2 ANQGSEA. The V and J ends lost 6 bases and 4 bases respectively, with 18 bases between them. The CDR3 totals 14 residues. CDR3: CSVEGGIYGYGYTF. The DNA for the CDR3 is TGCAGCGTCGAGGGGGGCATCTACGGCTATGGCTACACCTTC. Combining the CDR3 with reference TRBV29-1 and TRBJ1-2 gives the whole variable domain SAVISQKPSRDICQRGTSLTIQCQVDSQVTMMFWYRQQPGQSLTLIATANQGSEATYESGFVIDKFPISRPNLTFSTLTVSNMSPEDSSIYLCSVEGGIYGYGYTFGSGTRLTVV.

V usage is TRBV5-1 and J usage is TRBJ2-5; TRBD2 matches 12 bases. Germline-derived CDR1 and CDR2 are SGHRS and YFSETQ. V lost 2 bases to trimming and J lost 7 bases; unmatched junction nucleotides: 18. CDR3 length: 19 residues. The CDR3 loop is CASSLGLAGTVEARRTQYF. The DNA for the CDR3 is TGCGCCAGCAGCTTAGGACTAGCGGGGACAGTCGAAGCCCGGAGGACCCAGTACTTC.

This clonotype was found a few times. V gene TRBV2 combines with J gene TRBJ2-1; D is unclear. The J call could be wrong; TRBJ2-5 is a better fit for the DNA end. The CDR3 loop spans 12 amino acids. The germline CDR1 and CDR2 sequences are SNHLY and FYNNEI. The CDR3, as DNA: TGTGCCAGCAGCGTGATCGAAGAGACCCAGTACTTC. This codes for CASSVIEETQYF.

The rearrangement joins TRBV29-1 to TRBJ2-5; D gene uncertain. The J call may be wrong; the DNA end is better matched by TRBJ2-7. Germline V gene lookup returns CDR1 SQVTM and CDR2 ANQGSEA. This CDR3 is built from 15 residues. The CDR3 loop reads CSVEDLKGPSYEQYF. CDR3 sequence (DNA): TGCAGCGTTGAAGACCTTAAAGGGCCTTCCTACGAGCAGTACTTC.

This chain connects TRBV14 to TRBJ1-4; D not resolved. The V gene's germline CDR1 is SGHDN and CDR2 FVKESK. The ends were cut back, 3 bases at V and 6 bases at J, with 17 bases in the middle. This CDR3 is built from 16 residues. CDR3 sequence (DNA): TGTGCCAGCAGCCACGGATTTGTCTCGGGCGATGAAAAACTGTTTTTT. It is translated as CASSHGFVSGDEKLFF.

CDR3 in amino acids: CASSLYIGGNSGGSETQYF. CDR3 DNA: TGTGCCAGCAGCTTATACATTGGGGGTAACTCCGGGGGATCAGAGACCCAGTACTTC. V usage is TRBV11-1 and J usage is TRBJ2-5, with D perhaps TRBD2 (6 bases). CDR3 length equals 19 residues. Germline CDR1 reads SGHAT; CDR2 reads FQDESV (reference sequence). V lost 2 bases, J lost 4 bases, and 26 bases lay in between.

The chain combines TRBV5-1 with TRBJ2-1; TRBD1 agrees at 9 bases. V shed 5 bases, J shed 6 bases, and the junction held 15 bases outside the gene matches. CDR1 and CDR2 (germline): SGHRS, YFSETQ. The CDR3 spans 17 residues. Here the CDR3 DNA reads TGCGCCAGCAGAGGGCCCGGGGGACAGGGTTTCTCCAATGAGCAGTTCTTC. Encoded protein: CASRGPGGQGFSNEQFF. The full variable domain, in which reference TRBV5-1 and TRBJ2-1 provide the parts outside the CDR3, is KAGVTQTPRYLIKTRGQQVTLSCSPISGHRSVSWYQQTPGQGLQFLFEYFSETQRNKGNFPGRFSGRQFSNSRSEMNVSTLELGDSALYLCASRGPGGQGFSNEQFFGPGTRLTVL.

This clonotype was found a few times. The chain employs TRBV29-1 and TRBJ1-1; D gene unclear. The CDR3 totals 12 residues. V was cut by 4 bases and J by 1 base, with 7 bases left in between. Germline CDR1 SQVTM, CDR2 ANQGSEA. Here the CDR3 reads CSVGKGNTEAFF. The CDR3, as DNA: TGCAGCGTTGGTAAGGGGAACACTGAAGCTTTCTTT.

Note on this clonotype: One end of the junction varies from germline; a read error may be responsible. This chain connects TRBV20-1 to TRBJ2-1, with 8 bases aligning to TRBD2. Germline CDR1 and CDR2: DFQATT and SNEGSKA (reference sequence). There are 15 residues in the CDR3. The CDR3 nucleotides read TGCAGTGCTAGAGTGGCGGGGGGCTCCTACAATGGGCAGTTCTTC. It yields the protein CSARVAGGSYNGQFF.

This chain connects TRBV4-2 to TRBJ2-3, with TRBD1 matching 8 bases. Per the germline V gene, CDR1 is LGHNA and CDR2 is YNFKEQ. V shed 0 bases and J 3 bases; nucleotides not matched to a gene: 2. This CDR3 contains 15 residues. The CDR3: CASSQEQGATDTQYF. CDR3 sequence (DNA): TGTGCCAGCAGCCAAGAGCAGGGGGCTACAGATACGCAGTATTTT.

CDR3 sequence reads: CASSEESGVPYEQYF. CDR3 in DNA: TGTGCCAGCAGTGAAGAGTCGGGGGTTCCTTACGAGCAGTACTTC. The genes are TRBV2 and TRBJ2-7; D is perhaps TRBD2 (6 bases). V was cut by 1 base and J by 4 bases, with 14 bases left in between. Germline assignment: CDR1 SNHLY and CDR2 FYNNEI. The CDR3 totals 15 residues.

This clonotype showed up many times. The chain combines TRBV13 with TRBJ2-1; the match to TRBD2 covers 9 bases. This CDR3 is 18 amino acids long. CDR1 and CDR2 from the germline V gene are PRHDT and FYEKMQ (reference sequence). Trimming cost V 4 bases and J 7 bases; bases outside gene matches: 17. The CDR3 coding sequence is TGTGCCAGCAGCTCCAATCCCGCTAGCGGGGCCCTCTTGAATGAGCAGTTCTTC. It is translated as CASSSNPASGALLNEQFF.

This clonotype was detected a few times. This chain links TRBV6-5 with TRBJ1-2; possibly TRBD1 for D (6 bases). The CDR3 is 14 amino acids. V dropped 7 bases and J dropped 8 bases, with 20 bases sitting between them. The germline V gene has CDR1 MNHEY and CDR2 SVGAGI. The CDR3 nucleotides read TGTGCCAGCACTAACTCCAGGGGAAATTCGGGCTACACCTTC. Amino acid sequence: CASTNSRGNSGYTF.

The CDR3, as DNA: TGTGCCAGCAGCTTAGCCCCCCTAGCGGGAGGTTACAATGAGCAGTTCTTC. It is translated as CASSLAPLAGGYNEQFF. This chain links TRBV7-6 with TRBJ2-1; 11 nucleotides agree with TRBD2. This CDR3 spans 17 amino acids. V trimming: 0 bases; J trimming: 4 bases; junction bases outside the gene matches: 5. The germline V gene has CDR1 SGHVS and CDR2 FNYEAQ.

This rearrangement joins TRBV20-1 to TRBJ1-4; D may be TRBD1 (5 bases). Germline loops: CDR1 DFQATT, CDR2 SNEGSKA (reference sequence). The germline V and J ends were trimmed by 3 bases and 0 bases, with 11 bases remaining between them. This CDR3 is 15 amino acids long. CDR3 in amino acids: CSARGQPATNEKLFF. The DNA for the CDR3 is TGCAGTGCTAGGGGGCAGCCTGCAACTAATGAAAAACTGTTTTTT.

The CDR3 DNA follows: TGTGCCACCAGCGGCCCGGGGGGGGAGACCCAGTACTTC. Protein product: CATSGPGGETQYF. The chain combines TRBV24-1 with TRBJ2-5; TRBD2 matches 8 bases. This CDR3 has 13 residues. Trimming at V came to 7 bases and at J to 5 bases, leaving 5 bases not matched to a gene. CDR1 is KGHDR and CDR2 is SFDVKD in the germline V gene.

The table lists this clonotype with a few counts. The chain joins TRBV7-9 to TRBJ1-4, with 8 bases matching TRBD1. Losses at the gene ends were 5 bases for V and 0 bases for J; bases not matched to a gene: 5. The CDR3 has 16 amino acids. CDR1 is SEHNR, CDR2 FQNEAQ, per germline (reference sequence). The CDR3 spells CASSQGQGTTNEKLFF. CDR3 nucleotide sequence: TGTGCCAGCAGCCAAGGACAGGGAACAACTAATGAAAAACTGTTTTTT.

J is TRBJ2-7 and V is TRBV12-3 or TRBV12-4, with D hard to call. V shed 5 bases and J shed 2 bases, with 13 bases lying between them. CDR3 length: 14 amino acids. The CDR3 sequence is CASSHHTEPYEQYF. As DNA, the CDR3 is TGTGCCAGCAGTCACCACACGGAGCCCTACGAGCAGTACTTC.

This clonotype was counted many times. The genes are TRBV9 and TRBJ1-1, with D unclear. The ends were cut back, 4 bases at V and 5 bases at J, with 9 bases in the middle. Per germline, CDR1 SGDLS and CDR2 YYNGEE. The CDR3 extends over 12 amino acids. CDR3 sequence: CASSPEDTEAFF. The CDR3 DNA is TGTGCCAGCAGCCCGGAGGATACTGAAGCTTTCTTT.

The CDR3 bases are TGCGCCAGCAGCTTTCGACTAGCGGGGGGGCCAGAGGAGACCCAGTACTTC. Its translation: CASSFRLAGGPEETQYF. The chain combines TRBV5-1 with TRBJ2-5; 14 nucleotides agree with TRBD2. Trimming at V came to 2 bases and at J to 5 bases, leaving 8 bases not matched to a gene. The CDR3 extends over 17 amino acids. CDR1 and CDR2 from the germline V gene are SGHRS and YFSETQ.

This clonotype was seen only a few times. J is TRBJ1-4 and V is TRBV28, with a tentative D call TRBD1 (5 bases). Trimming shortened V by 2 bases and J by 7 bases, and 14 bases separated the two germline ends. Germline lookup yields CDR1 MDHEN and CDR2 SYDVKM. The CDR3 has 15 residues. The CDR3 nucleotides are TGTGCCAGCAGTTTAAGGGGTATCTGGGGTGAAAAACTGTTTTTT. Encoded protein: CASSLRGIWGEKLFF.

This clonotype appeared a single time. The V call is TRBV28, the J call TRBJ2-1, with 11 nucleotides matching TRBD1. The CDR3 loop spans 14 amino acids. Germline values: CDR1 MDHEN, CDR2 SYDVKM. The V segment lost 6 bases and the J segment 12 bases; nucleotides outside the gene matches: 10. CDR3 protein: CASSLGTGGSGQFF. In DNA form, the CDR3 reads TGTGCCAGCAGCCTGGGGACAGGGGGTAGTGGGCAGTTCTTC.

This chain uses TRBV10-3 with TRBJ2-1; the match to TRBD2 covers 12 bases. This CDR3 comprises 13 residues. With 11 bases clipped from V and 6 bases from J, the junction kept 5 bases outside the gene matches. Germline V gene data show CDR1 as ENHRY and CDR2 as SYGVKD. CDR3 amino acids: CAAASGGANEQFF. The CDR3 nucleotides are TGTGCCGCAGCTAGCGGGGGGGCCAATGAGCAGTTCTTC.

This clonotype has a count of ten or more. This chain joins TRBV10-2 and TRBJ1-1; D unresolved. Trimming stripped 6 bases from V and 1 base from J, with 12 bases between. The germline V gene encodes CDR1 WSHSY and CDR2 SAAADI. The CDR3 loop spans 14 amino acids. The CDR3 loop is CASRTGPSNTEAFF. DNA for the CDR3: TGCGCCAGCAGGACCGGGCCGTCGAACACTGAAGCTTTCTTT.

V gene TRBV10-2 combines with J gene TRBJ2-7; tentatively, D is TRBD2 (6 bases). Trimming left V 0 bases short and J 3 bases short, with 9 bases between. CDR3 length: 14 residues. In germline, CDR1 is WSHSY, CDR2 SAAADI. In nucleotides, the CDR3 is TGCGCCAGCAGTGAGTCGTGGGGACTCTACGAGCAGTACTTC. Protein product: CASSESWGLYEQYF.

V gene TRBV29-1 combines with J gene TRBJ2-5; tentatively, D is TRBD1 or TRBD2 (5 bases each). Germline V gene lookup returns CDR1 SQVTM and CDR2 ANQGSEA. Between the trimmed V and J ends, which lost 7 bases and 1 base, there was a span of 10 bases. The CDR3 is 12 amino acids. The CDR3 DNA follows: TGCAGCGCCCTGGGACCCCAAGAGACCCAGTACTTC. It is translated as CSALGPQETQYF.

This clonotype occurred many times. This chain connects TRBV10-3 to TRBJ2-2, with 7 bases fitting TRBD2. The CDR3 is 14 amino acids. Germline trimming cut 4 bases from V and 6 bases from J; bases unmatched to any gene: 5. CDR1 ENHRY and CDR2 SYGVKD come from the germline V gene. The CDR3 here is CAISGESGAGELFF. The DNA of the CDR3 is TGTGCCATCAGTGGGGAAAGCGGGGCCGGGGAGCTGTTTTTT.

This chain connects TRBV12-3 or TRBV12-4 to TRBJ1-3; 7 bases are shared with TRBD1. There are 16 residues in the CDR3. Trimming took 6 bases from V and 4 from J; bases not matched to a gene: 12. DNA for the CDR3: TGTGCCAGCAGCATCACAGGGGTAGTAACGGGAAACACCATATATTTT. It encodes CASSITGVVTGNTIYF.

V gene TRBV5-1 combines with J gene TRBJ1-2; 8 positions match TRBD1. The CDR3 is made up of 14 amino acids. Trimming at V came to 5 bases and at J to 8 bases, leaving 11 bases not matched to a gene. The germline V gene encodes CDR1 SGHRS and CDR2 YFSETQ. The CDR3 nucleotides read TGCGCCAGCAGTCGGGGGGGACAGGCGGACGGCTACACCTTC. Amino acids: CASSRGGQADGYTF.

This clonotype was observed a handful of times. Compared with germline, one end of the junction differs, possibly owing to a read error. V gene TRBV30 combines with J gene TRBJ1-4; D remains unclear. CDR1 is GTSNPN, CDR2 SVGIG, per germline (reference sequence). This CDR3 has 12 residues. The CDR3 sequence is CAWRVGSQKIRF. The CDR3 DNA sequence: TGTGCCTGGAGGGTGGGGTCACAAAAGATCCGGTTT.

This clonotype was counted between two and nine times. The CDR3 spells CASSEGSLSDTQYF. Written as DNA, the CDR3 is TGTGCCAGCAGTGAGGGGAGCCTTTCAGATACGCAGTATTTT. The rearrangement links TRBV12-3 or TRBV12-4 to TRBJ2-3; D tentatively fits TRBD1 or TRBD2 (5 bases each). The CDR3 sequence is 14 residues long. Trimming took 5 bases from V and 4 from J, leaving 13 bases between them.

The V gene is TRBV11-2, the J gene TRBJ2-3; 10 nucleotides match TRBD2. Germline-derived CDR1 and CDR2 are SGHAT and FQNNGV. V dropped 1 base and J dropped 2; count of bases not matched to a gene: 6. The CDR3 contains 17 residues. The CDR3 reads CASSLARLAGNTDTQYF. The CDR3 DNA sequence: TGTGCCAGCAGCTTAGCTCGACTAGCGGGTAACACAGATACGCAGTATTTT.